These 22 T cell receptor beta chains share one sample of origin, sequenced in a study of radiotherapy plus CTLA-4 blockade in lung cancer. Profiled with immunoSEQ multiplex PCR; TCRdb holds only in-frame clones, not every one. The sample holds around 80,000 clones, roughly 87% seen once. The sequencing here drew on peripheral blood, taken from a patient treated with radiotherapy plus ipilimumab. The source of these receptors is a human donor with non-small cell lung cancer who had stable disease on radiotherapy plus ipilimumab.

The V gene is TRBV27, the J gene TRBJ2-2; D unresolved. The V gene lost 1 base and the J gene lost 6 bases, with 15 bases spanning the gap. Germline V CDR1 and CDR2: MNHEY, SMNVEV (reference sequence). The CDR3 sequence is 16 residues long. The CDR3 DNA reads TGTGCCAGCAGTTTATTGCCAGCTTTTAAGGCCGGGGAGCTGTTTTTT. Translated, it gives CASSLLPAFKAGELFF.

The J gene is TRBJ1-2, the V gene TRBV28, with TRBD1 as a possible D gene (5 bases). V was shortened by 8 bases and J by 2 bases, with 15 bases between the two germline ends. Germline CDR1 is MDHEN and CDR2 is SYDVKM. This CDR3 has 14 amino acids. CDR3 amino acids: CASLPGGSNYGYTF. CDR3 sequence (DNA): TGTGCCAGCCTCCCGGGGGGGTCGAACTATGGCTACACCTTC.

CDR3 sequence reads: CASKSQTGSRADTQYF. Here the CDR3 DNA reads TGTGCCAGCAAATCTCAGACTGGTAGTCGCGCAGATACGCAGTATTTT. V gene TRBV19 combines with J gene TRBJ2-3; D remains unclear. Trimming took 9 bases from V and 4 from J, leaving 23 bases between them. The germline V gene encodes CDR1 LNHDA and CDR2 SQIVND (reference sequence). CDR3 length: 16 residues.

The chain has TRBV2 and TRBJ2-5; 12 nucleotides align to TRBD1. The germline CDR1 and CDR2 sequences are SNHLY and FYNNEI. J was trimmed by 5 bases and V by 3 bases; bases with no gene match: 4. CDR3 length: 15 residues. CDR3 sequence reads: CASSERDRGRETQYF. The DNA for the CDR3 is TGTGCCAGCAGTGAGAGGGACAGGGGGCGGGAGACCCAGTACTTC.

CDR3 bases: TGTGCCAGCAGCCAGGGGGCGCGGTACGAGCAGTACTTC. This encodes CASSQGARYEQYF. The V and J genes are TRBV6-6 and TRBJ2-7; 8 nucleotides agree with TRBD1. The germline V gene encodes CDR1 MNHNY and CDR2 SVGAGI (reference sequence). CDR3 length: 13 amino acids. V shed 6 bases and J 4 bases; nucleotides not matched to a gene: 5.

The CDR3 DNA reads as TGCGCCAGCAGTGCCCCCGGGACTAGCGGGAGAGATGAGCAGTTCTTC. This translates into CASSAPGTSGRDEQFF. The chain employs TRBV10-1 and TRBJ2-1, with 14 bases that match TRBD2. Germline V gene data show CDR1 as WNHNN and CDR2 as SYGVQD (reference sequence). The CDR3 length is 16 residues. Trimming took 4 bases from V and 8 from J; bases not matched to a gene: 7.

The genes are TRBV29-1 and TRBJ1-1; TRBD1 matches 8 bases. V trimming: 4 bases; J trimming: 4 bases; junction bases outside the gene matches: 8. The CDR3 is 14 amino acids. CDR1 and CDR2 (germline): SQVTM, ANQGSEA. The CDR3 nucleotides are TGCAGCGTTGTGCAGGGGGCGTCTACCACTGAAGCTTTCTTT. It encodes CSVVQGASTTEAFF.

J is TRBJ2-2 and V is TRBV5-1; TRBD2 might be the D (5 bases). Trimming pared 4 bases from V and 6 bases from J, leaving 16 bases between. Germline values: CDR1 SGHRS, CDR2 YFSETQ. The CDR3 loop spans 15 amino acids. The CDR3, as DNA: TGCGCCAGCAGCCTTGAGGGCAACGGAGCCGGGGAGCTGTTTTTT. Its translation: CASSLEGNGAGELFF.

This chain connects TRBV5-1 to TRBJ2-1, with 9 bases identical to TRBD2. Trimming at V came to 5 bases and at J to 2 bases, leaving 8 bases not matched to a gene. CDR3 size: 16 residues. The germline V gene has CDR1 SGHRS and CDR2 YFSETQ. CDR3 sequence: CASRSTRGGAYNEQFF. In DNA, the CDR3 is TGCGCCAGCAGATCGACTCGCGGGGGGGCCTACAATGAGCAGTTCTTC. Supplemented by reference TRBV5-1 and TRBJ2-1, the full variable domain reads KAGVTQTPRYLIKTRGQQVTLSCSPISGHRSVSWYQQTPGQGLQFLFEYFSETQRNKGNFPGRFSGRQFSNSRSEMNVSTLELGDSALYLCASRSTRGGAYNEQFFGPGTRLTVL.

The CDR3 spells CSVPGQGGSRGYTF. Written as DNA, the CDR3 is TGCAGCGTTCCGGGACAGGGAGGTTCGAGGGGCTACACCTTC. The rearrangement joins TRBV29-1 to TRBJ1-2; 9 nucleotides match TRBD1. The CDR3 loop spans 14 amino acids. Germline CDR1 and CDR2: SQVTM and ANQGSEA. V trimming: 5 bases; J trimming: 8 bases; junction bases outside the gene matches: 12.

This sequence joins TRBV6-6 and TRBJ1-6; D may be TRBD1 (5 bases). The CDR3 has 12 residues. The germline gives CDR1 MNHNY, CDR2 SVGAGI (reference sequence). The germline V and J ends were trimmed by 6 bases and 7 bases, with 7 bases remaining between them. The CDR3 loop is CASRSGNSPLHF. The DNA of the CDR3 is TGTGCCAGCAGGTCAGGGAATTCACCCCTCCACTTT.

The rearrangement uses TRBV10-2 and TRBJ2-7, with 11 bases fitting TRBD1. J was trimmed by 4 bases and V by 7 bases; bases with no gene match: 9. The germline V gene encodes CDR1 WSHSY and CDR2 SAAADI. This CDR3 contains 15 residues. The CDR3 bases are TGCGCCAGCAACTCCTGGACAGGGGGCCGGTACGAGCAGTACTTC. Its protein product is CASNSWTGGRYEQYF.

The chain employs TRBV29-1 and TRBJ1-1; no clear D. The CDR3 is made up of 13 amino acids. V lost 6 bases, J lost 10 bases, and 21 bases lay in between. Germline-derived CDR1 and CDR2 are SQVTM and ANQGSEA. The CDR3 DNA reads TGCAGCGTCGTTGGGTCAGGCCACTTGGGAGCTTTCTTT. Amino acid sequence: CSVVGSGHLGAFF.

This chain uses TRBV7-3 with TRBJ2-3; 11 positions match TRBD2. With 0 bases clipped from V and 5 bases from J, the junction kept 7 bases outside the gene matches. The CDR3 is 17 amino acids. Germline V gene lookup returns CDR1 SGHTA and CDR2 FQGTGA. CDR3 bases: TGTGCCAGCAGCTTAACAGGTAGCGGGGGGGCCGGAGATACGCAGTATTTT. It encodes CASSLTGSGGAGDTQYF.

This clone came up many times. V gene TRBV5-1 combines with J gene TRBJ2-2, with 7 bases lining up with TRBD1. This CDR3 spans 15 amino acids. CDR1 and CDR2 from the germline V gene are SGHRS and YFSETQ. Trimming removed 3 bases from V and 1 base from J; junction bases left unmatched: 3. CDR3 in DNA: TGCGCCAGCAGCTCGGGACAGAGGAACACCGGGGAGCTGTTTTTT. This gives the protein CASSSGQRNTGELFF. The variable domain in full, completed from reference TRBV5-1 and TRBJ2-2, reads KAGVTQTPRYLIKTRGQQVTLSCSPISGHRSVSWYQQTPGQGLQFLFEYFSETQRNKGNFPGRFSGRQFSNSRSEMNVSTLELGDSALYLCASSSGQRNTGELFFGEGSRLTVL.

The chain joins TRBV19 to TRBJ1-6; D unresolved. The length of the CDR3 is 15 residues. Trimming took 5 bases from V and 7 from J, leaving 15 bases between them. Germline CDR1 is LNHDA and CDR2 is SQIVND (reference sequence). This CDR3 reads CASSRPSWGNSPLHF. DNA for the CDR3: TGTGCCAGTAGTCGACCCTCTTGGGGAAATTCACCCCTCCACTTT.

This clone occurred once. The chain uses TRBV7-8 and TRBJ1-1; no reliable D call. Germline V gene lookup returns CDR1 SGHVS and CDR2 FQNEAQ. The ends were cut back, 4 bases at V and 0 bases at J, with 9 bases in the middle. The CDR3 totals 14 residues. CDR3 sequence reads: CASSYGPMNTEAFF. CDR3 sequence (DNA): TGTGCCAGCAGCTACGGACCGATGAACACTGAAGCTTTCTTT.

This rearrangement joins TRBV9 to TRBJ1-1; 7 bases line up with TRBD1. The ends lost 0 bases at V and 8 bases at J; junction bases unmatched: 10. In germline, CDR1 is SGDLS, CDR2 YYNGEE. This CDR3 region has 15 residues. DNA of the CDR3: TGTGCCAGCAGCGTAGATAAGGGGGCATCGAACGAAGCTTTCTTT. This sequence encodes CASSVDKGASNEAFF. The full variable domain, its missing parts supplied by reference TRBV9 and TRBJ1-1, is DSGVTQTPKHLITATGQRVTLRCSPRSGDLSVYWYQQSLDQGLQFLIQYYNGEERAKGNILERFSAQQFPDLHSELNLSSLELGDSALYFCASSVDKGASNEAFFGQGTRLTVV.

This clone was observed a few times. The CDR3, as DNA: TGTGCCAGCAGCTTAGGTCAAGGGATCTACGAGCAGTACTTC. Amino acid sequence: CASSLGQGIYEQYF. This chain links TRBV7-9 with TRBJ2-7; D gene uncertain. Germline values: CDR1 SEHNR, CDR2 FQNEAQ (reference sequence). The germline V and J ends were trimmed by 1 base and 3 bases, with 10 bases remaining between them. CDR3 size: 14 residues.

This chain connects TRBV5-1 to TRBJ2-1, with 7 nucleotides matching TRBD2. The CDR3 is 14 amino acids. The germline gives CDR1 SGHRS, CDR2 YFSETQ. The ends lost 0 bases at V and 12 bases at J; junction bases unmatched: 9. The CDR3 nucleotides read TGCGCCAGCAGCTTGGCCGGACCGCCGGGGGGGCAGTTCTTC. Protein product: CASSLAGPPGGQFF.

The chain recombines TRBV6-1 with TRBJ1-1; D possibly corresponds to TRBD1 (6 bases). There are 15 residues in the CDR3. Trimming stripped 5 bases from V and 4 bases from J, with 17 bases between. Germline lookup yields CDR1 MNHNS and CDR2 SASEGT. The chain's CDR3 is CASSMRGDWGTEAFF. The DNA of the CDR3 is TGTGCCAGCAGTATGAGGGGGGATTGGGGCACTGAAGCTTTCTTT.

This chain connects TRBV6-5 to TRBJ1-2, with a weak D call TRBD1 (6 bases). The germline V gene encodes CDR1 MNHEY and CDR2 SVGAGI. The CDR3 has 12 residues. Trimming removed 6 bases from V and 5 bases from J, with 10 bases in between. The CDR3 DNA is TGTGCCAGCAGCAGGGGCGGGTATGGCTACACCTTC. Amino acid sequence: CASSRGGYGYTF.